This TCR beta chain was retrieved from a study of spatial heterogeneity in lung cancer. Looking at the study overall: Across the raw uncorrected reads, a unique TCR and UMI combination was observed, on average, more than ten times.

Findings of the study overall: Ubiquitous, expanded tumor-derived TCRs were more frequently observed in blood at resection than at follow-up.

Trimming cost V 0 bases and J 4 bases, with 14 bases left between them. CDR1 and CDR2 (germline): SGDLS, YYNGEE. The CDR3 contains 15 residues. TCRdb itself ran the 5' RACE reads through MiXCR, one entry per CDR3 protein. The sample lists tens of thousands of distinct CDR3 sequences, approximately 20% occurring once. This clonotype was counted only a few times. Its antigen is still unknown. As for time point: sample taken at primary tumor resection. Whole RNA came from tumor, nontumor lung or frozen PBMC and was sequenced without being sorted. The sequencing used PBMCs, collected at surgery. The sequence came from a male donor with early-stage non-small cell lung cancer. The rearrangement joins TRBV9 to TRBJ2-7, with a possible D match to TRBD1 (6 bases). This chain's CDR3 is CASSVDYRTAYEQYF. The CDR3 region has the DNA TGTGCCAGCAGCGTAGATTATAGGACAGCTTACGAGCAGTACTTC.